What follows are 29 T cell receptor beta chains derived from one specimen sequenced in a study of shared clonotypes between healthy human individuals. Clones were read by immunoSEQ multiplex PCR, and TCRdb kept only the in-frame ones, dropping some. The data show roughly 300,000 clones, with around four fifths seen just once and around 9.3% held by the top ten. Sequenced material: memory CD4+ T cells sorted from blood. Subset specified: CD45RA-negative fraction. The receptors derive from a young man in good health.

This chain uses TRBV5-1 with TRBJ2-1, with 12 bases lining up with TRBD2. The CDR3 is 14 amino acids. Germline CDR1 SGHRS, CDR2 YFSETQ. Trimming removed 5 bases from V and 8 bases from J; junction bases left unmatched: 5. CDR3 residues: CASRTSGRTDEQFF. CDR3 nucleotides: TGCGCCAGCAGGACTAGCGGGAGAACCGATGAGCAGTTCTTC.

In this sample, this clone turned up once. This chain uses TRBV10-3 with TRBJ1-1; possible D gene TRBD1, 5 bases. Germline V CDR1 and CDR2: ENHRY, SYGVKD. This CDR3 has 14 residues. Trimming cost V 2 bases and J 0 bases, with 7 bases left between them. CDR3 protein: CAISEQGLNTEAFF. For the CDR3, the DNA is TGTGCCATCAGTGAGCAGGGCTTGAACACTGAAGCTTTCTTT.

The genes are TRBV4-3 and TRBJ1-6; D is unresolved. The CDR3 has 14 amino acids. The V end was cut by 0 bases, the J end by 7 bases, with 7 bases between. Germline CDR1 and CDR2: LGHNA and YSLEER. The CDR3 region is CASSQDRGNSPLHF. CDR3 sequence (DNA): TGCGCCAGCAGCCAAGATCGTGGAAATTCACCCCTCCACTTT.

The chain recombines TRBV5-1 with TRBJ1-2, with D tentatively TRBD1 (6 bases). Trimming removed 4 bases at V and 8 bases at J, with 12 bases between. The length of the CDR3 is 12 residues. Germline CDR1 is SGHRS and CDR2 is YFSETQ. CDR3 coding DNA: TGCGCCAGCAGCACGGACAGTGAGGGCTACACCTTC. It translates to CASSTDSEGYTF.

The V call is TRBV9, the J call TRBJ1-6, with TRBD1 as a possible D gene (6 bases). The CDR3 sequence is 18 residues long. Between the trimmed V and J ends, which lost 4 bases and 0 bases, there was a span of 17 bases. Germline CDR1 reads SGDLS; CDR2 reads YYNGEE. CDR3 sequence (DNA): TGTGCCAGCAGCACCGGACAGCCTGGGGCCTCCTATAATTCACCCCTCCACTTT. Encoded protein: CASSTGQPGASYNSPLHF.

This chain connects TRBV5-1 to TRBJ1-1; perhaps TRBD1 as D (5 bases). Germline loops: CDR1 SGHRS, CDR2 YFSETQ. CDR3 size: 14 residues. V was shortened by 2 bases and J by 7 bases, with 15 bases between the two germline ends. The CDR3 protein is CASSFGHESGEAFF. Here the CDR3 DNA reads TGCGCCAGCAGCTTTGGACACGAAAGCGGTGAAGCTTTCTTT.

The chain carries TRBV5-1 and TRBJ1-4; unclear D gene. Germline CDR1 is SGHRS and CDR2 is YFSETQ. V gave up 6 bases and J gave up 5 bases, with 20 bases separating them. This CDR3 is 16 amino acids long. Written as DNA, the CDR3 is TGCGCCAGCAAATTGGACCCGTTGACTGGGAATGAAAAACTGTTTTTT. Its translation is CASKLDPLTGNEKLFF.

The chain is built from TRBV6-5 and TRBJ2-5, with D perhaps TRBD2 (6 bases). Germline-derived CDR1 and CDR2 are MNHEY and SVGAGI. Trimming removed 2 bases at V and 5 bases at J, with 15 bases between. The CDR3 spans 15 residues. The CDR3 loop is CASSYGPSVGETQYF. The CDR3 DNA reads as TGTGCCAGCAGTTACGGCCCTAGCGTGGGGGAGACCCAGTACTTC.

The chain recombines TRBV19 with TRBJ2-3, with TRBD2 matching over 8 bases. This CDR3 spans 16 amino acids. The trim removed 3 bases at V and 5 bases at J, leaving 10 bases unmatched. The germline CDR1 and CDR2 sequences are LNHDA and SQIVND (reference sequence). CDR3 nucleotides: TGTGCCAGTAGTATTCCGGGACTAGGGGAAGGAGATACGCAGTATTTT. The encoded protein is CASSIPGLGEGDTQYF.

This clone was picked up a small number of times. The CDR3 region is CASSSIAGGEQFF. CDR3 coding DNA: TGTGCCAGCAGCTCCATAGCGGGTGGTGAGCAGTTCTTC. The genes are TRBV11-3 and TRBJ2-1; 7 bases agree with TRBD2. CDR1 is SGHNT, CDR2 YENEEA, per germline. This CDR3 spans 13 amino acids. The J segment lost 9 bases and the V segment lost 4 bases, leaving 6 bases of the junction unmatched. Full variable domain (missing parts from reference TRBV11-3 and TRBJ2-1): EAGVVQSPRYKIIEKKQPVAFWCNPISGHNTLYWYLQNLGQGPELLIRYENEEAVDDSQLPKDRFSAERLKGVDSTLKIQPAELGDSAVYLCASSSIAGGEQFFGPGTRLTVL.

This rearrangement joins TRBV5-1 to TRBJ2-2; no definite D call. V lost 7 bases and J 3 bases, leaving 16 bases between the germline ends. Germline CDR1 SGHRS, CDR2 YFSETQ. The CDR3 is 15 amino acids. This chain's CDR3 is CASQLDQLDTGELFF. CDR3 in DNA: TGCGCCAGCCAGTTGGACCAATTAGACACCGGGGAGCTGTTTTTT.

This clone was counted once. The chain is built from TRBV18 and TRBJ2-5, with 9 bases that match TRBD1. Germline values: CDR1 KGHSH, CDR2 LQKENI. V was pared by 5 bases and J by 5 bases, with 9 bases of the junction left unmatched. The CDR3 runs to 15 residues. The CDR3 nucleotides read TGTGCCAGCTCAGCTCAGCGGGACAGGGTTGAGACCCAGTACTTC. Protein product: CASSAQRDRVETQYF.

The V call is TRBV14, the J call TRBJ2-7, with D possibly being TRBD2 (6 bases). The CDR3 has 16 residues. Germline V CDR1 and CDR2: SGHDN, FVKESK. V was clipped by 6 bases and J by 2 bases, with 20 bases between them. The CDR3 loop reads CASRRGGTQDPYEQYF. CDR3 DNA sequence: TGTGCCAGCAGGCGCGGCGGGACCCAAGACCCCTACGAGCAGTACTTC. Full variable domain (rest looked up from reference TRBV14 and TRBJ2-7): EAGVTQFPSHSVIEKGQTVTLRCDPISGHDNLYWYRRVMGKEIKFLLHFVKESKQDESGMPNNRFLAERTGGTYSTLKVQPAELEDSGVYFCASRRGGTQDPYEQYFGPGTRLTVT.

This chain connects TRBV6-5 to TRBJ2-1, with 9 positions matching TRBD1. V trimming: 5 bases; J trimming: 2 bases; junction bases outside the gene matches: 1. The CDR3 contains 14 residues. CDR1 and CDR2 from the germline V gene are MNHEY and SVGAGI. This chain's CDR3 is CASSRQGAYNEQFF. CDR3 coding DNA: TGTGCCAGCAGTAGACAGGGGGCCTACAATGAGCAGTTCTTC.

This clone was counted only a few times. The rearrangement links TRBV5-6 to TRBJ1-1; D remains unclear. The germline V and J ends were trimmed by 1 base and 6 bases, with 7 bases remaining between them. Germline loops: CDR1 SGHDT, CDR2 YYEEEE. This CDR3 has 12 amino acids. CDR3 coding DNA: TGTGCCAGCAGCTTGATGTGGGCTGAAGCTTTCTTT. This sequence encodes CASSLMWAEAFF.

This chain uses TRBV18 with TRBJ2-6, with unresolved D. V was shortened by 0 bases and J by 1 base, with 10 bases between the two germline ends. The CDR3 loop spans 17 amino acids. In germline, CDR1 is KGHSH, CDR2 LQKENI. The DNA of the CDR3 is TGTGCCAGCTCACCACCCGGTGGGGTTTCTGGGGCCAACGTCCTGACTTTC. This encodes CASSPPGGVSGANVLTF. The full variable domain, rest sourced from reference TRBV18 and TRBJ2-6, is NAGVMQNPRHLVRRRGQEARLRCSPMKGHSHVYWYRQLPEEGLKFMVYLQKENIIDESGMPKERFSAEFPKEGPSILRIQQVVRGDSAAYFCASSPPGGVSGANVLTFGAGSRLTVL.

The chain combines TRBV4-1 with TRBJ2-5; maybe TRBD1 (5 bases). Per the germline V gene, CDR1 is MGHRA and CDR2 is YSYEKL. The CDR3 spans 14 residues. The V end lost 1 base, the J end lost 1 base, and 7 bases lay between the germline ends. The CDR3 nucleotides read TGCGCCAGCAGCCAAGGACAGACCCAAGAGACCCAGTACTTC. Amino acid sequence: CASSQGQTQETQYF.

The chain couples TRBV12-5 to TRBJ1-5; TRBD1 matches 10 bases. Germline trimming cut 6 bases from V and 5 bases from J; bases unmatched to any gene: 19. CDR3 length equals 19 residues. Germline V gene sequence: CDR1 LGHNT, CDR2 FRNRAP. The CDR3 here is CASGNIRDRGRVMDQPQHF. The CDR3 DNA sequence: TGTGCTAGTGGCAACATCCGGGACAGGGGAAGAGTAATGGATCAGCCCCAGCATTTT. The full variable domain, with the rest looked up from reference TRBV12-5 and TRBJ1-5, is DARVTQTPRHKVTEMGQEVTMRCQPILGHNTVFWYRQTMMQGLELLAYFRNRAPLDDSGMPKDRFSAEMPDATLATLKIQPSEPRDSAVYFCASGNIRDRGRVMDQPQHFGDGTRLSIL.

V usage is TRBV5-1 and J usage is TRBJ2-7; D not certain. V gave up 0 bases and J gave up 2 bases, with 9 bases separating them. The CDR3 has 14 residues. CDR1 is SGHRS and CDR2 is YFSETQ in the germline V gene. The CDR3 DNA follows: TGCGCCAGCAGCTTGGTCCCTGAGGCCTACGAGCAGTACTTC. Amino acids: CASSLVPEAYEQYF.

Notes on this clone: The sample has other DNA sequences that encode this CDR3 too. The V call is TRBV29-1, the J call TRBJ2-1, with TRBD1 identical over 9 bases. Germline V CDR1 and CDR2: SQVTM, ANQGSEA. The CDR3 is 14 amino acids. The ends lost 1 base at V and 7 bases at J; junction bases unmatched: 5. In nucleotides, the CDR3 is TGCAGCGTTGAAGGGGGACAGGGTGCGAATGAGCAGTTCTTC. Translation: CSVEGGQGANEQFF.

The V call is TRBV5-1, the J call TRBJ2-1; 11 bases align to TRBD1. The V gene's germline CDR1 is SGHRS and CDR2 YFSETQ. The junction had 7 bases not matched to a gene; V was cut back by 5 bases and J by 9 bases. This CDR3 comprises 14 residues. The CDR3 DNA sequence: TGCGCCAGCAGATTCGGACAGGGGGCGGGTGAGCAGTTCTTC. Protein sequence: CASRFGQGAGEQFF.

The genes are TRBV11-2 and TRBJ2-7; the match to TRBD2 covers 11 bases. The J segment lost 2 bases and the V segment lost 2 bases, leaving 8 bases of the junction unmatched. Looked up from germline, CDR1 is SGHAT and CDR2 is FQNNGV. CDR3 length: 17 amino acids. The DNA of the CDR3 is TGTGCCAGCAGCTTATTAGCGGGAGGGTTACTCACCTACGAGCAGTACTTC. It translates to CASSLLAGGLLTYEQYF.

The V and J genes are TRBV5-8 and TRBJ2-7; 7 bases agree with TRBD2. The CDR3 consists of 14 residues. Germline V gives CDR1 SGHTS, CDR2 YDEGEE. V was pared by 6 bases and J by 5 bases, with 11 bases of the junction left unmatched. The CDR3 reads CASTLRGDANEQYF. The CDR3 DNA reads as TGTGCCAGCACCCTCCGGGGGGATGCGAACGAGCAGTACTTC.

This CDR3 reads CASSLADSAPETQYF. The CDR3 coding sequence is TGCGCCAGCAGCTTGGCGGACAGTGCCCCGGAGACCCAGTACTTC. This chain links TRBV5-1 with TRBJ2-5; D possibly corresponds to TRBD1 (6 bases). This CDR3 spans 15 amino acids. Between the trimmed V and J ends, which lost 0 bases and 5 bases, there was a span of 14 bases. Germline assignment: CDR1 SGHRS and CDR2 YFSETQ.

The chain carries TRBV7-7 and TRBJ2-1; 10 bases are shared with TRBD2. The CDR3 is 14 amino acids. In germline, CDR1 is SSHAT, CDR2 FNYEAQ (reference sequence). The V gene end was trimmed by 5 bases and the J gene end by 9 bases; junction bases not matched to a gene: 7. The chain's CDR3 is CASSPSGTSVEQFF. CDR3 in DNA: TGTGCCAGCAGCCCTAGCGGGACTAGCGTTGAGCAGTTCTTC.

This chain uses TRBV15 with TRBJ1-5; 10 positions match TRBD1. The CDR3 contains 20 residues. J gave up 1 base and V 0 bases, and 12 bases lay outside the gene matches. CDR1 is LNHNV and CDR2 is YYDKDF in the germline V gene (reference sequence). The CDR3 nucleotides read TGTGCCACCAGCAGAGATGGCCGGACAGGGGGTCGGAAAAGCAATCAGCCCCAGCATTTT. It translates to CATSRDGRTGGRKSNQPQHF.

This clone was recorded at least ten times. The chain is built from TRBV10-2 and TRBJ2-1; TRBD2 matches at 9 bases. The germline CDR1 and CDR2 sequences are WSHSY and SAAADI. After removal of 6 bases from V and 7 bases from J, the junction contained 10 bases not matched to a gene. This CDR3 contains 15 residues. This CDR3 is CASRRRASGANEQFF. In nucleotides, the CDR3 is TGCGCCAGCAGGAGGAGGGCTAGCGGGGCTAATGAGCAGTTCTTC.

The rearrangement joins TRBV30 to TRBJ1-5; 9 nucleotides line up with TRBD1. From germline, CDR1 is GTSNPN and CDR2 SVGIG (reference sequence). V shed 3 bases, J shed 5 bases, and the junction held 14 bases outside the gene matches. This CDR3 is 17 amino acids long. The CDR3 sequence: CAWSMDRGRGRYQPQHF. The CDR3 DNA reads as TGTGCCTGGAGCATGGACAGGGGACGAGGGCGCTATCAGCCCCAGCATTTT.

V is TRBV18 and J is TRBJ2-2, with D possibly being TRBD2 (5 bases). Trimming stripped 2 bases from V and 8 bases from J, with 6 bases between. The CDR3 consists of 12 residues. Germline V gives CDR1 KGHSH, CDR2 LQKENI. The CDR3 reads CASSPREGELFF. CDR3 nucleotides: TGTGCCAGCTCACCAAGGGAGGGGGAGCTGTTTTTT.